This T cell receptor beta chain was sequenced for a study of blood T cells in healthy people across ages (dated by TCRdb to 2013 to 2016). A note on the overall study: Template switching captured roughly one uniquely barcoded TCR beta cDNA molecule per two T cells in model experiments. The study measured age-related changes in TCR beta repertoire diversity using deep sequencing normalized with unique cDNA molecular identifiers. Using the same blood draw, the study looked at two additional independent replicas of 1 million unique cDNA reads for two donors, one aged 18 to 30 and the other aged 80 or older. Four age groups were formed from the donors: young (average 16 years), middle-aged (around 37), aged (approximately 60) and long-lived (approximately 78). Donors of different ages were randomly distributed across sequencing lanes to avoid experimental bias.

The roughly 42 donors, aged roughly 6 to 95 years, were systemically healthy Caucasian individuals from Russia. Ten milliliters of peripheral blood were drawn from each donor into EDTA-treated Vacutainer tubes. Ficoll-Paque density-gradient centrifugation was used to isolate PBMCs, with at least 6.5 million obtained per sample. Total RNA was extracted from PBMCs with Trizol reagent, with at least 6 micrograms obtained per sample. The percentages of naive CD45RAhigh/CD27high T cells were determined by flow cytometry on a PBMC aliquot from every donor. The library was obtained by 5' RACE. Sequencing relied on an Illumina HiSeq 2500. A second 7 to 11 cycle PCR used a sample-barcoded 5' primer and a J-beta primer mix. Each TCR beta cDNA molecule received a unique molecular identifier from a template-switch 5' adaptor carrying 12 random nucleotides. Each sample yielded at least 2.5 million CDR3-containing paired-end reads. All of the RNA was converted into first-strand cDNA using the Mint cDNA synthesis kit, with a TRBC-specific oligonucleotide serving as the primer. Following uracil-DNA glycosylase treatment, a first 18-cycle PCR with universal primers M1SS and BC2_uni_R was performed on all cDNA. Per the authors' processing: Each sample was normalized by randomly selecting 1 million high-quality reads, each carrying a distinct molecular identifier. Instead of being binned into consensus sequences, reads that shared molecular identifiers were thrown out. MiTCR, with a Q25 quality threshold and the strictest error-elimination algorithm, was used for CDR3 identification, clonotype clustering and error correction. A nonparametric unseen species model using Euler transformation provided a lower-bound estimate of total TCR beta diversity. TCRdb reprocessed the public reads (quality trimming at Q25 with fastp, clone calling with MiXCR) and kept in-frame beta chains. Duplicate CDR3 protein sequences are folded into a single record with the most common DNA and genes. The authors' filters were not applied to this entry. The sample table shows about 680,000 distinct CDR3 sequences, and 45% to 50% are seen once. The ten biggest clones cover around a third of the sample.

What the research found in general, with its limitations: Donor CMV infection status was unknown, potentially confounding age-related changes in expanded clonotypes. As age increased, observed TCR beta diversity per million T cells dropped in a roughly linear way, and a significant reduction was already evident by age 40. Compared with the aged group, the long-lived group had more naive CD4+ T cells, fewer expanded clones and increased TCR diversity, a pattern suggesting age selection. Estimates of total diversity based on one million sequenced T cells were regarded as lower bounds and as underestimates. Observed TCR beta diversity correlated strongly with the percentage of naive T cells measured by flow cytometry. Bulk unsorted PBMC profiling prevented conclusive comparison of naive and antigen-experienced compartments.

The CDR3 has 14 amino acids, counting the end cysteine and phenylalanine. CDR3 DNA only is kept here, 42 bases in frame from base 1. From the germline V gene, CDR1 is SGHTA and CDR2 is FQGNSA. Trimming removed 3 bases from V and 8 bases from J; the gene matches leave 4 bases unexplained. Of note for this clonotype: It has no known antigen specificity. No base quality information exists; no much larger clone differs at one position.

The V and J genes are TRBV7-2 and TRBJ1-6; 7 middle bases align to TRBD1. Material: blood. This receptor was identified in a woman in her sixties in good health. This receptor has the CDR3 CASSFIQGDSPLHF. The DNA sequence is TGTGCCAGCAGCTTTATCCAGGGGGATTCACCCCTCCACTTT. Beyond the CDR3, the reference TRBV7-2 and TRBJ1-6 genes provide the residues; the full variable domain reads: GAGVSQSPSNKVTEKGKDVELRCDPISGHTALYWYRQSLGQGLEFLIYFQGNSAPDKSGLPSDRFSAERTGGSVSTLTIQRTQQEDSAVYLCASSFIQGDSPLHFGNGTRLTVT.